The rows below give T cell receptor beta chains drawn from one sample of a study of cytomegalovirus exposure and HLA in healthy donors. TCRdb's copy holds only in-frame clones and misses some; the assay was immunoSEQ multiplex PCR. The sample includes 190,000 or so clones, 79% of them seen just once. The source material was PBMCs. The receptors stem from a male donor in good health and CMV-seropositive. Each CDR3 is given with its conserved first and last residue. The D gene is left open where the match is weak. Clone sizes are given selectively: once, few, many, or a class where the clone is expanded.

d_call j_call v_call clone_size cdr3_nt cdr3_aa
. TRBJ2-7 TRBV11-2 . TGTGCCAGCAGCTTAGAGGGGACCGGGGGTCTCGGCGAGCAGTACTTC CASSLEGTGGLGEQYF
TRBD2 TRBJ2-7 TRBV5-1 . TGCGCCAGCAGACATAGCGGGAGGATGTCCGAGCAGTACTTC CASRHSGRMSEQYF
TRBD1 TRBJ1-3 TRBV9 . TGTGCCAGCAGCGTAGACCCACCGGGACAGGGGGCTGGAAACACCATATATTTT CASSVDPPGQGAGNTIYF
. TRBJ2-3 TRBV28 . TGTGCCAGCAGGACTCGCCCAGGGACGCAGTATTTT CASRTRPGTQYF
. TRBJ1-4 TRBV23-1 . TGCGCCAGCAGTCAATCGCAAGTCCCCTATAATGAAAAACTGTTTTTT CASSQSQVPYNEKLFF
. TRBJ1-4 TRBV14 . TGTGCCAGCAGCCGAGGTAACCAGGAAAAACTGTTTTTT CASSRGNQEKLFF
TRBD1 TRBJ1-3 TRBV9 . TGTGCCAGCAGTCAAAGACAGGGGGCTGGAAACACCATATATTTT CASSQRQGAGNTIYF
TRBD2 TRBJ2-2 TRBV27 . TGTGCCAGCAGAGGACTAGTCGTGAACACCGGGGAGCTGTTTTTT CASRGLVVNTGELFF
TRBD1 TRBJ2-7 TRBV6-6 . TGTGCCAGCAGTTTCCGGGACAGGGGCTCCTACGAGCAGTACTTC CASSFRDRGSYEQYF
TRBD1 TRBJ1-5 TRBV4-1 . TGCGCCAGCAGAAGTTTGACAGGGGGCTTAACCCAGCCCCAGCATTTT CASRSLTGGLTQPQHF
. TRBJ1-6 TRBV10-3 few TGTGCCATCACAGACGGCCGGGATTCACCCCTCCACTTT CAITDGRDSPLHF
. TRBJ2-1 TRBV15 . TGTGCCACCAGCTTCGCGGCAAACAATGAGCAGTTCTTC CATSFAANNEQFF
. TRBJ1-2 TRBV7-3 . TGTGCCAGCAGCTTATCGCGTTTGGGGGCGCCTCCCTATGGCTACACCTTC CASSLSRLGAPPYGYTF
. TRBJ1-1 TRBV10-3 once TGTGCCATACGGCCGGACAGAAACACTGAAGCTTTCTTT CAIRPDRNTEAFF
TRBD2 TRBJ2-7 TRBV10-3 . TGTGCCATCAGTAAGACTAGCGGGATTTCCCACGAGCAGTACTTC CAISKTSGISHEQYF
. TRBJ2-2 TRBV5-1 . TGCGCCAGCAGCCCACAGAACACCGGGGAGCTGTTTTTT CASSPQNTGELFF
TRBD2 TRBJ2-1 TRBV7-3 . TGTGCCAGCAGCCAAGGCGGGAGGGGATCCTACAATGAGCAGTTCTTC CASSQGGRGSYNEQFF
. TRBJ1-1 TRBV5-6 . TGTGCCAGCAGCTCGCAGAAACACACTGAAGCTTTCTTT CASSSQKHTEAFF
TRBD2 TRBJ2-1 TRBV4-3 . TGCGCCAGCGCAGATCGAGCGGGGGGGCAGAATGAGCAGTTCTTC CASADRAGGQNEQFF
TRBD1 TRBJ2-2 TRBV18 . TGTGCCAGCTCAATGATACAGGGGCCCGACACCGGGGAGCTGTTTTTT CASSMIQGPDTGELFF
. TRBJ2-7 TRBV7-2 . TGTGCCAGCAGCTTAGGGCCAGCGGAGAGCTCCTACGAGCAGTACTTC CASSLGPAESSYEQYF
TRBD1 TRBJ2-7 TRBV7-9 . TGTGCCAGCAGCTCAGGGACAGGGAAGGAGTACGAGCAGTACTTC CASSSGTGKEYEQYF
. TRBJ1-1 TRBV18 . TGTGCCAGCTCACCGGACGGTGCGGGGACTGAAGCTTTCTTT CASSPDGAGTEAFF
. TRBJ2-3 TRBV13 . TGTGCCAGCAGCTTAGGATCTATCGGGAACCCAGATACGCAGTATTTT CASSLGSIGNPDTQYF
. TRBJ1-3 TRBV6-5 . TGTGCCAGCAGTTTGTCTAGACTCTCTGGAAACACCATATATTTT CASSLSRLSGNTIYF
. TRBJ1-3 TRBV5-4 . TGTGCCAGCAGGCCAGGTGACTACTCTGGAAACACCATATATTTT CASRPGDYSGNTIYF
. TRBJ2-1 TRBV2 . TGTGCCAGTCTAGACAGGGAGGAGGACAATGAGCAGTTCTTC CASLDREEDNEQFF
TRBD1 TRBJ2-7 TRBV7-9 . TGTGCCAGCAGCTTAAGTTCGGACAGGGGCATAATGTCCTACGAGCAGTACTTC CASSLSSDRGIMSYEQYF
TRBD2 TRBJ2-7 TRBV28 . TGTGCCAGCAGCCGAACTAGCGTCGAGCAGTACTTC CASSRTSVEQYF
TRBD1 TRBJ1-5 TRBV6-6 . TGTGCCAGCACCCCTGAGGACAGGGGAGGAAATCAGCCCCAGCATTTT CASTPEDRGGNQPQHF
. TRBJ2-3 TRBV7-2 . TGTGCCAGCACCGTAGAGAGAGAAACGCAGTATTTT CASTVERETQYF
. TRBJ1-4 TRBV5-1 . TGCGCCAGCAGCCAAAAGTCACAGGGCCCTAATGAAAAACTGTTTTTT CASSQKSQGPNEKLFF
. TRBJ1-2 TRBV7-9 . TGTGCCAGCAGCTATGCGCTTCGAGACTATGGCTACACCTTC CASSYALRDYGYTF
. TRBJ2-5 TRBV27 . TGTGCCAGCAGTTACTCGGACCGACGAGGGGAGACCCAGTACTTC CASSYSDRRGETQYF
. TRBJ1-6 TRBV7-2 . TGTGCCAGCAGCTTTAGTACCGTGTCACCCCTCCACTTT CASSFSTVSPLHF
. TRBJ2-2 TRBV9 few TGTGCCAGCAGCGTAGATCAGGGCAGGACCGGGGAGCTGTTTTTT CASSVDQGRTGELFF
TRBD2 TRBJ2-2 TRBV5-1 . TGCGCCAGCAGCTTGCGATATAGGGGACTAGGTGTCACCGGGGAGCTGTTTTTT CASSLRYRGLGVTGELFF